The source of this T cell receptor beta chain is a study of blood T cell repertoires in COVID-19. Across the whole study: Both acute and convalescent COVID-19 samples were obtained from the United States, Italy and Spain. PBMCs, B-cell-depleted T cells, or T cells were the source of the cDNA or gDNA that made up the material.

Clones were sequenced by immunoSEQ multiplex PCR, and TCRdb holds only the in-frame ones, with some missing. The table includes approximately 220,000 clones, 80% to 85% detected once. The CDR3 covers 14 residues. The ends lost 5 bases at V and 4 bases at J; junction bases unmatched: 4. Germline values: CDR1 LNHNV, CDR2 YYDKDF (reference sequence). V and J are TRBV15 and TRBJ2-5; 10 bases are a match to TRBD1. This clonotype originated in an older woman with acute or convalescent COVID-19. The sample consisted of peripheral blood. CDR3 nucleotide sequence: TGTGCCACCAGCCTGGACAGGGGGAGAGAGACCCAGTACTTC. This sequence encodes CATSLDRGRETQYF.